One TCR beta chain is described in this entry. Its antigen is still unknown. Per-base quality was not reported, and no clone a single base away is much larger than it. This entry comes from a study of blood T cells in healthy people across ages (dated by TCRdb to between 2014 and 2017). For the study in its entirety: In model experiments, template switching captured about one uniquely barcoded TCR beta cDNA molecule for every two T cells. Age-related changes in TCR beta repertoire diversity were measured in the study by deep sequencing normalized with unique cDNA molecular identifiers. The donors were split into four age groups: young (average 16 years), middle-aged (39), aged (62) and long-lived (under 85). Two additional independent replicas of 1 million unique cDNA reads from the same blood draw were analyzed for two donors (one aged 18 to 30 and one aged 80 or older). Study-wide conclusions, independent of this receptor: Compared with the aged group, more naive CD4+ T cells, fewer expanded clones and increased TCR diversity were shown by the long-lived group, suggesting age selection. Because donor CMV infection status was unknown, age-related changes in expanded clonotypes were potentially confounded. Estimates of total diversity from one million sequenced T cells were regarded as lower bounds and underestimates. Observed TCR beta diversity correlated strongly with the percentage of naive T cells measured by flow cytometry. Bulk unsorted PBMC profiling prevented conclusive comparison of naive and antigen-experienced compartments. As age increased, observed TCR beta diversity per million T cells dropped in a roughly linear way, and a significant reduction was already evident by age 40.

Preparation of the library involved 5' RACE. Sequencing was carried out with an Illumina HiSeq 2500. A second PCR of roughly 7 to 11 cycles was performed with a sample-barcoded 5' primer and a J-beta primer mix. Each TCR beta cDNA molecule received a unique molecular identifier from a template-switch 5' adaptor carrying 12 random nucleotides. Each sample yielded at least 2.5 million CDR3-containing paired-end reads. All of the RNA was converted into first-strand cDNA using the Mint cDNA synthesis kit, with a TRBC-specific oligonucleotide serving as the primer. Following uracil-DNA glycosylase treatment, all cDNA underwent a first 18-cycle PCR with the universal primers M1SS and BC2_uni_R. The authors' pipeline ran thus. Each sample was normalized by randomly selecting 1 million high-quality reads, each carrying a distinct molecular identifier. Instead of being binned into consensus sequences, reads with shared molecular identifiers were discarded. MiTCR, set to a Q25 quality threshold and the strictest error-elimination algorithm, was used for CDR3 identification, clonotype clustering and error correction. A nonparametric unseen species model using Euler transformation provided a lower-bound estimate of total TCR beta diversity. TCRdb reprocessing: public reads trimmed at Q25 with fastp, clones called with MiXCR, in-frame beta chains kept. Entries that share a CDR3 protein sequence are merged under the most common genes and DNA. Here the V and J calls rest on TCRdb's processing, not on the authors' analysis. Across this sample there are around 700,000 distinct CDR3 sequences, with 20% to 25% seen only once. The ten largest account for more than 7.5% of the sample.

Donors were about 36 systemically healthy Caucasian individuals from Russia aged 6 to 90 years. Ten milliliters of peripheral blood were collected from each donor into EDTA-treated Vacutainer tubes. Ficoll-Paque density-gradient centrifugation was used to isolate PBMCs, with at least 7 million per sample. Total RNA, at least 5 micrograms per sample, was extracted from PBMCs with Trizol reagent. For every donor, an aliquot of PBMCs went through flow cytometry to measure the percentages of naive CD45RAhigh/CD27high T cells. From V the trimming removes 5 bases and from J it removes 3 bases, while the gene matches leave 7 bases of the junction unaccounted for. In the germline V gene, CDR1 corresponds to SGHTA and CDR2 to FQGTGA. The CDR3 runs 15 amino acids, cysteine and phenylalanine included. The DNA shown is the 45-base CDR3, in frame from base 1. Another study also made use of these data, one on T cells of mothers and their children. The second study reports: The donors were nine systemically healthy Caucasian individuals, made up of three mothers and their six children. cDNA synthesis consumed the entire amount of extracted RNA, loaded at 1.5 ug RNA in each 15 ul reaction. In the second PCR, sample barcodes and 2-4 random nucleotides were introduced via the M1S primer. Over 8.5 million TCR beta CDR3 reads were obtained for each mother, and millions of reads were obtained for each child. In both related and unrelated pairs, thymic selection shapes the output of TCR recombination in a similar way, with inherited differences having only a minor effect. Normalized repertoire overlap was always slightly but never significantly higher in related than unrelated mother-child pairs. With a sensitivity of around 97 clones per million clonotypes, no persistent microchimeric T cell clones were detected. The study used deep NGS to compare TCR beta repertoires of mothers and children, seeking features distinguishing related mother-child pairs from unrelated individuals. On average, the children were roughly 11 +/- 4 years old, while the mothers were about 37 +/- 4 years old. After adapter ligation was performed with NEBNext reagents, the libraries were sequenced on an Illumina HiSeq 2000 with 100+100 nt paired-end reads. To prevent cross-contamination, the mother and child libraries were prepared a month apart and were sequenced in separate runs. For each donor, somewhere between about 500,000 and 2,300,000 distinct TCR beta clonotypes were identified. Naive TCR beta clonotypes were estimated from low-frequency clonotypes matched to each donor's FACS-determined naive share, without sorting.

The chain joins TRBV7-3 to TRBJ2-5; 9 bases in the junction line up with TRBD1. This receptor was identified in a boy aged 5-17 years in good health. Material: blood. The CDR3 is CASSTSGTGKETQYF. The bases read TGTGCCAGCAGCACAAGCGGGACAGGGAAAGAGACCCAGTACTTC.